The 31 T cell receptor beta chains below were found in one sample sequenced in a study of shared clonotypes between healthy human individuals. The table came from immunoSEQ multiplex PCR; TCRdb's copy has only in-frame clones and leaves some out. The sample lists about 2.3 million clones; 93% were seen once. Sequencing was performed on naive CD4+ T cells from PBMCs. Specified subset: CD45RA+ positively selected. Every receptor here comes from a young man in good health. Some clones in this sample may be carry-over from other donors' samples.

The V and J genes are TRBV5-4 and TRBJ1-2; D call uncertain. Germline V CDR1 and CDR2: SGHNT, YYREEE (reference sequence). V was pared by 0 bases and J by 8 bases, with 14 bases between. CDR3 size: 14 residues. CDR3 loop: CASSLALPVQGYTF. For the CDR3, the DNA is TGTGCCAGCAGCTTGGCCCTCCCGGTCCAGGGCTACACCTTC.

This sequence joins TRBV7-2 and TRBJ1-4; TRBD1 matches at 9 bases. The germline CDR1 and CDR2 sequences are SGHTA and FQGNSA. J was trimmed by 8 bases and V by 5 bases; bases with no gene match: 6. The CDR3 has 14 amino acids. The CDR3: CASSRDRVSEKLFF. The CDR3 nucleotides read TGTGCCAGCAGCCGGGACAGGGTCTCCGAAAAACTGTTTTTT.

The chain uses TRBV11-2 and TRBJ2-7; perhaps D is TRBD1 or TRBD2 (5 bases each). The CDR3 contains 14 residues. Germline lookup yields CDR1 SGHAT and CDR2 FQNNGV. The V gene lost 6 bases and the J gene lost 3 bases, with 15 bases spanning the gap. The CDR3 sequence is CASSFPGRNYEQYF. The CDR3 DNA sequence: TGTGCCAGCAGTTTTCCGGGGCGCAACTACGAGCAGTACTTC.

This rearrangement joins TRBV9 to TRBJ1-1; no firm D call. The ends were cut back, 2 bases at V and 4 bases at J, with 21 bases in the middle. Germline V gives CDR1 SGDLS, CDR2 YYNGEE. This CDR3 comprises 17 residues. The CDR3 protein is CASSVGYYWRACTEAFF. DNA for the CDR3: TGTGCCAGCAGCGTGGGTTATTACTGGAGAGCATGCACTGAAGCTTTCTTT.

CDR3 nucleotides: TGTGCCAGCAGCAGGTCCCGGGACAGGCCAAACACCGGGGAGCTGTTTTTT. It translates to CASSRSRDRPNTGELFF. The chain is built from TRBV7-9 and TRBJ2-2, with TRBD1 identical over 8 bases. This CDR3 comprises 17 residues. Germline CDR1 is SEHNR and CDR2 is FQNEAQ (reference sequence). V was pared by 5 bases and J by 2 bases, with 10 bases of the junction left unmatched.

The genes are TRBV28 and TRBJ2-3; 8 positions agree with TRBD1. The CDR3 is 16 residues long. Losses at the gene ends were 6 bases for V and 3 bases for J; bases not matched to a gene: 11. Germline loops: CDR1 MDHEN, CDR2 SYDVKM. DNA of the CDR3: TGTGCCAGCAGCACGGACAGGGCGGGCTTTACAGATACGCAGTATTTT. This encodes CASSTDRAGFTDTQYF.

The chain joins TRBV11-3 to TRBJ2-2, with unresolved D. V dropped 4 bases and J dropped 7 bases, with 7 bases sitting between them. The germline gives CDR1 SGHNT, CDR2 YENEEA. CDR3 length: 12 residues. The chain's CDR3 is CASSSDLGELFF. Here the CDR3 DNA reads TGTGCCAGCAGCTCGGACCTCGGGGAGCTGTTTTTT.

This CDR3 reads CASSDRSGGTDTQYF. The CDR3 DNA reads as TGCGCCAGCAGTGACCGGTCGGGAGGCACAGATACGCAGTATTTT. The chain recombines TRBV10-1 with TRBJ2-3, with a tentative D call TRBD2 (6 bases). The CDR3 length is 15 residues. Per the germline V gene, CDR1 is WNHNN and CDR2 is SYGVQD (reference sequence). Between the trimmed V and J ends, which lost 3 bases and 1 base, there was a span of 11 bases.

The chain has TRBV25-1 and TRBJ2-5, with D maybe TRBD1 (6 bases). This CDR3 is built from 14 residues. CDR1 MGHDK and CDR2 SYGVNS come from the germline V gene. With 2 bases removed from V and 5 bases from J, the gap between germline ends came to 12 bases. In DNA, the CDR3 is TGTGCCAGCAGTGAAAGGACAGCTCGGGAGACCCAGTACTTC. Its protein product is CASSERTARETQYF.

Concerning this clone itself: The same CDR3 arises from other DNA sequences in this sample as well. V usage is TRBV18 and J usage is TRBJ2-3, with unresolved D. V gave up 2 bases and J gave up 6 bases, with 6 bases separating them. The germline V gene has CDR1 KGHSH and CDR2 LQKENI. This CDR3 contains 12 residues. CDR3: CASSPLGDTQYF. The DNA for the CDR3 is TGTGCCAGCTCACCATTGGGGGATACGCAGTATTTT.

The chain's CDR3 is CAWSVLRREGYNEQFF. As DNA, the CDR3 is TGTGCCTGGAGTGTACTTCGGCGGGAAGGGTACAATGAGCAGTTCTTC. The rearrangement links TRBV30 to TRBJ2-1; tentatively, D is TRBD2 (6 bases). Trimming left V 0 bases short and J 4 bases short, with 16 bases between. The germline V gene has CDR1 GTSNPN and CDR2 SVGIG (reference sequence). The CDR3 totals 16 residues.

V usage is TRBV2 and J usage is TRBJ2-3; TRBD2 matches 14 bases. CDR1 and CDR2 (germline): SNHLY, FYNNEI. V dropped 5 bases and J dropped 8; count of bases not matched to a gene: 6. The length of the CDR3 is 15 residues. CDR3: CASSSTSGREGTQYF. Written as DNA, the CDR3 is TGTGCCAGCAGTTCGACTAGCGGGAGGGAGGGTACGCAGTATTTT. Full variable domain (rest looked up from reference TRBV2 and TRBJ2-3): EPEVTQTPSHQVTQMGQEVILRCVPISNHLYFYWYRQILGQKVEFLVSFYNNEISEKSEIFDDQFSVERPDGSNFTLKIRSTKLEDSAMYFCASSSTSGREGTQYFGPGTRLTVL.

The J gene is TRBJ1-1, the V gene TRBV18; 10 bases agree with TRBD1. Germline CDR1 KGHSH, CDR2 LQKENI. V lost 2 bases, J lost 1 base, and 4 bases stayed unmatched. CDR3 size: 16 residues. CDR3 in amino acids: CASSPVRQGANTEAFF. CDR3 sequence (DNA): TGTGCCAGCTCACCAGTTAGACAGGGGGCGAACACTGAAGCTTTCTTT.

This rearrangement joins TRBV19 to TRBJ2-5; 7 nucleotides line up with TRBD2. Germline assignment: CDR1 LNHDA and CDR2 SQIVND (reference sequence). The V segment lost 4 bases and the J segment 4 bases; nucleotides outside the gene matches: 6. CDR3 size: 14 residues. CDR3 nucleotides: TGTGCCAGTAGTACGATCGGGGGGAGAGAGACCCAGTACTTC. Its translation: CASSTIGGRETQYF. The full variable domain, rest sourced from reference TRBV19 and TRBJ2-5, is DGGITQSPKYLFRKEGQNVTLSCEQNLNHDAMYWYRQDPGQGLRLIYYSQIVNDFQKGDIAEGYSVSREKKESFPLTVTSAQKNPTAFYLCASSTIGGRETQYFGPGTRLLVL.

This chain connects TRBV5-4 to TRBJ2-5, with D maybe TRBD2 (6 bases). V lost 0 bases to trimming and J lost 5 bases, with 20 bases between them. The length of the CDR3 is 17 residues. Germline CDR1 and CDR2: SGHNT and YYREEE (reference sequence). The CDR3: CASSLAAGTNLGETQYF. The CDR3 region has the DNA TGTGCCAGCAGCTTGGCCGCGGGGACCAATCTAGGGGAGACCCAGTACTTC.

The rearrangement joins TRBV5-4 to TRBJ1-2; D gene ambiguous. Germline V gene lookup returns CDR1 SGHNT and CDR2 YYREEE (reference sequence). This CDR3 contains 15 residues. Trimming took off 4 bases at V and 4 bases at J, with 17 bases between the two ends. The CDR3 spells CASSLRASGGYGYTF. The CDR3 nucleotides are TGTGCCAGCAGCCTCCGGGCCTCGGGAGGCTATGGCTACACCTTC.

The genes are TRBV2 and TRBJ2-2; 10 bases are a match to TRBD1. V was pared by 6 bases and J by 5 bases, with 9 bases of the junction left unmatched. The germline V gene has CDR1 SNHLY and CDR2 FYNNEI. The CDR3 runs 16 residues. The CDR3 DNA sequence: TGTGCCAGCAGCGTGACGGGGGACAGGGGAACCGGGGAGCTGTTTTTT. It yields the protein CASSVTGDRGTGELFF.

The rearrangement links TRBV25-1 to TRBJ1-5; D not certain. This CDR3 region has 14 residues. Trimming pared 3 bases from V and 0 bases from J, leaving 6 bases between. In germline, CDR1 is MGHDK, CDR2 SYGVNS. The CDR3 DNA reads TGTGCCAGCAGTGATTCGTATAGCAATCAGCCCCAGCATTTT. This translates into CASSDSYSNQPQHF.

This chain uses TRBV5-1 with TRBJ1-1; 7 nucleotides line up with TRBD1. This CDR3 comprises 15 residues. Looked up from germline, CDR1 is SGHRS and CDR2 is YFSETQ. The ends lost 1 base at V and 3 bases at J; junction bases unmatched: 6. In nucleotides, the CDR3 is TGCGCCAGCAGCTTGACGACAGGGTTTGACACTGAAGCTTTCTTT. Its protein product is CASSLTTGFDTEAFF.

The chain couples TRBV27 to TRBJ2-4, with D possibly being TRBD1 (6 bases). This CDR3 comprises 15 residues. Germline V gene data show CDR1 as MNHEY and CDR2 as SMNVEV (reference sequence). V was clipped by 5 bases and J by 4 bases, with 15 bases between them. CDR3 DNA sequence: TGTGCCAGCAGTGACATCTACGGACAGAAAAACATTCAGTACTTC. Translation: CASSDIYGQKNIQYF.

The chain links TRBV7-6 to TRBJ1-2, with unresolved D. The germline V and J ends were trimmed by 2 bases and 0 bases, with 13 bases remaining between them. Per the germline V gene, CDR1 is SGHVS and CDR2 is FNYEAQ. There are 16 residues in the CDR3. The CDR3 loop is CASSLRSGSANYGYTF. The CDR3 DNA follows: TGTGCCAGCAGCTTACGTTCGGGGTCCGCTAACTATGGCTACACCTTC.

The gene calls are TRBV5-1 and TRBJ2-1, with TRBD2 matching over 7 bases. The CDR3 totals 15 residues. Trimming took 4 bases from V and 6 from J; bases not matched to a gene: 10. Germline V gives CDR1 SGHRS, CDR2 YFSETQ. The CDR3 nucleotides read TGCGCCAGCAGCCGGACAACTAGCGCGAGCAATGAGCAGTTCTTC. It specifies CASSRTTSASNEQFF.

This chain joins TRBV6-1 and TRBJ1-2; D call uncertain. There are 16 residues in the CDR3. CDR1 is MNHNS, CDR2 SASEGT, per germline. Trimming removed 3 bases at V and 8 bases at J, with 22 bases between. CDR3 region: CASSERTAFGLGGYTF. The CDR3 nucleotides read TGTGCCAGCAGTGAGCGGACCGCCTTCGGACTGGGAGGCTACACCTTC.

The V and J genes are TRBV5-1 and TRBJ2-1, with 11 bases matching TRBD2. This CDR3 is built from 15 residues. Germline CDR1 and CDR2: SGHRS and YFSETQ. V lost 4 bases to trimming and J lost 9 bases; unmatched junction nucleotides: 9. CDR3 residues: CASSLDTSGSTEQFF. The CDR3 coding sequence is TGCGCCAGCAGCCTGGATACTAGCGGGAGTACTGAGCAGTTCTTC.

The CDR3 DNA reads as TGTGCCAGCAGCTTAGCGGGACTAGCGGGGGTCACAGATACGCAGTATTTT. Encoded protein: CASSLAGLAGVTDTQYF. The chain employs TRBV5-4 and TRBJ2-3; TRBD2 aligns across 14 bases. The junction had 4 bases not matched to a gene; V was cut back by 2 bases and J by 2 bases. CDR1 is SGHNT, CDR2 YYREEE, per germline (reference sequence). The CDR3 extends over 17 amino acids.

The genes are TRBV29-1 and TRBJ2-1; D is perhaps TRBD2 (6 bases). The CDR3 is made up of 12 amino acids. Germline lookup yields CDR1 SQVTM and CDR2 ANQGSEA. V shed 7 bases and J shed 10 bases, with 17 bases lying between them. The DNA of the CDR3 is TGCAGCGCCGAGGGTACGGGAGAAGAGCAGTTCTTC. Encoded protein: CSAEGTGEEQFF.

The rearrangement uses TRBV7-9 and TRBJ2-5; 7 bases are a match to TRBD1. Germline CDR1 reads SEHNR; CDR2 reads FQNEAQ (reference sequence). This CDR3 is 14 amino acids long. After removal of 0 bases from V and 3 bases from J, the junction contained 1 base not matched to a gene. The CDR3 nucleotides are TGTGCCAGCAGCTTAGCCAGGGGGAAAGAGACCCAGTACTTC. Translated: CASSLARGKETQYF.

The chain links TRBV27 to TRBJ2-7; D possibly corresponds to TRBD2 (5 bases). The CDR3 consists of 14 residues. In germline, CDR1 is MNHEY, CDR2 SMNVEV (reference sequence). Trimming shortened V by 4 bases and J by 2 bases, and 12 bases separated the two germline ends. CDR3 DNA: TGTGCCAGCAGTTACCGGGGAATCACCTACGAGCAGTACTTC. This sequence encodes CASSYRGITYEQYF.

This chain uses TRBV7-2 with TRBJ1-2; unclear D gene. CDR3 length equals 15 residues. Germline V gives CDR1 SGHTA, CDR2 FQGNSA. V gave up 3 bases and J gave up 6 bases, with 17 bases separating them. CDR3 residues: CASSLVSGGSHGYTF. In DNA form, the CDR3 reads TGTGCCAGCAGCTTGGTGTCGGGAGGGTCCCATGGCTACACCTTC.

V and J are TRBV7-8 and TRBJ2-7; 11 bases align to TRBD2. V lost 5 bases and J lost 4; bases outside the gene matches: 4. Germline values: CDR1 SGHVS, CDR2 FQNEAQ. There are 14 residues in the CDR3. The CDR3 here is CASSPSSGRYEQYF. The CDR3 nucleotides read TGTGCCAGCAGCCCTTCTAGCGGGAGGTACGAGCAGTACTTC.

The chain links TRBV4-2 to TRBJ1-2; the D gene is possibly TRBD1 (5 bases). Germline loops: CDR1 LGHNA, CDR2 YNFKEQ. Trimming pared 0 bases from V and 6 bases from J, leaving 8 bases between. This CDR3 is built from 13 residues. The CDR3 is CASSQEGVDGYTF. The CDR3 DNA reads as TGTGCCAGCAGCCAAGAAGGGGTTGATGGCTACACCTTC.